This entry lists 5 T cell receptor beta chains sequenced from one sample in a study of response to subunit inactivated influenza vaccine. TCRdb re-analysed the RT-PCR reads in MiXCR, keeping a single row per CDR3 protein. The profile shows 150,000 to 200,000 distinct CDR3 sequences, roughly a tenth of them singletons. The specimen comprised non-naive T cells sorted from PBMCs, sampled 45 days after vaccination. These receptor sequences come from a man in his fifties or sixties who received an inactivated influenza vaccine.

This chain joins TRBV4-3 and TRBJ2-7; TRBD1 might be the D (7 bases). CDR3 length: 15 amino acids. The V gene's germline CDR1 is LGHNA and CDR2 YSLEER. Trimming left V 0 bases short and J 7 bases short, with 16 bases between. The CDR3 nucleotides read TGCGCCAGCAGCCAAGAAGTACAGGGGACTGGAGAGCAGTACTTC. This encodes CASSQEVQGTGEQYF.

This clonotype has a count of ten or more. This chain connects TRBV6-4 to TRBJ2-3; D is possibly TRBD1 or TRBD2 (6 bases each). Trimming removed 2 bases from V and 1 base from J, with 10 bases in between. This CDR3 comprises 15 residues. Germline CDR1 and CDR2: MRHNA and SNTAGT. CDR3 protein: CASSDDGGGTDTQYF. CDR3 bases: TGTGCCAGCAGTGACGACGGGGGCGGCACAGATACGCAGTATTTT.

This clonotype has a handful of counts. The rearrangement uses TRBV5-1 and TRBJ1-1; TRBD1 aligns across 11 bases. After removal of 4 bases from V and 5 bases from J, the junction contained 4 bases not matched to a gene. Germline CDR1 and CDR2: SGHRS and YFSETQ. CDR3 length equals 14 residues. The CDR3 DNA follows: TGCGCCAGCAGCGTCGGGACAGGGGGGACTGAAGCTTTCTTT. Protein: CASSVGTGGTEAFF. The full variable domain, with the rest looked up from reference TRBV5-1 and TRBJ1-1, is KAGVTQTPRYLIKTRGQQVTLSCSPISGHRSVSWYQQTPGQGLQFLFEYFSETQRNKGNFPGRFSGRQFSNSRSEMNVSTLELGDSALYLCASSVGTGGTEAFFGQGTRLTVV.

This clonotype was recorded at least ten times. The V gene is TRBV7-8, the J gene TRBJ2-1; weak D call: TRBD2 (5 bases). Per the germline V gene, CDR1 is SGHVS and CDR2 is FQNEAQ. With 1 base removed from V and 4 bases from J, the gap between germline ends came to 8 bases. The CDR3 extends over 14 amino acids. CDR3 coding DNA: TGTGCCAGCAGCTTAGGGCAGCGGTACAATGAGCAGTTCTTC. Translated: CASSLGQRYNEQFF.

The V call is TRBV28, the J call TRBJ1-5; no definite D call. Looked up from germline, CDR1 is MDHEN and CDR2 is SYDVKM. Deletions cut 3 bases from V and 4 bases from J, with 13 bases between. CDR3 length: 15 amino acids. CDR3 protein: CASSLSGESNQPQHF. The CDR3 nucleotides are TGTGCCAGCAGTTTGTCCGGCGAATCTAATCAGCCCCAGCATTTT.